Sequencing of this T cell receptor (beta chain) was carried out in a study of metastatic and nonmetastatic thyroid tumors. The overall study: Samples came from malignant and benign thyroid patients, and repertoires were compared across blood and tumor or nodule tissue. Study-wide results and limits: Benign nodules reportedly had significantly lower TCR beta diversity than malignant thyroid tumors in blood and tumor.

Germline CDR1 reads SGHRS; CDR2 reads YFSETQ. CDR3 length equals 15 residues. V lost 3 bases to trimming and J lost 2 bases; unmatched junction nucleotides: 7. On this clone: The antigen remains undetermined.

Patients underwent thyroid surgery, and none had received any treatment before it. In the original processing: To classify distant metastasis in papillary thyroid cancer, a model was built from CDR3 differences across clinicopathological groups. MiXCR reprocessed the PCR reads for TCRdb. These V and J calls rely on TCRdb rather than the paper's analysis. The sample comprises about 24,000 clones, about an eighth of which are singletons, and over 11% rests with the top ten. Sequenced sample: blood. V and J are TRBV5-1 and TRBJ2-7, with 8 bases that match TRBD2. This TCR came from a female donor with papillary thyroid cancer or a benign thyroid nodule (not recorded which). Some clones in this sample may be carry-over from other donors' samples. CDR3 sequence (DNA): TGCGCCAGCAGCTCACCGGGACTAGGCACCTACGAGCAGTACTTC. As protein: CASSSPGLGTYEQYF.